This is a list of T cell receptor beta chains from one sample in a study of T cells expressing NK-cell markers. After re-calling the 5' RACE reads, TCRdb lists one entry per CDR3 protein, DNA absent. The table counts a few hundred thousand distinct CDR3 sequences; 5.2% lies in the top ten. Sequenced material: blood T cells: a sorted CD56 or NKG2C T cell subset, CD4+ or CD8+ T cells, or bulk PBMC T cells (not recorded which). The receptors derive from a man aged 18-69 years in good health. Both conserved end residues are part of each CDR3. The order of the fields is J gene, V gene, CDR3 protein.

j_call: TRBJ1-1
v_call: TRBV12-3/TRBV12-4
cdr3_aa: CASSTDPGGKAFF

j_call: TRBJ1-6
v_call: TRBV7-2
cdr3_aa: CASSADRRDLSPLHF

j_call: TRBJ1-1
v_call: TRBV27
cdr3_aa: CASSSLTGGNSEAFF

j_call: TRBJ1-5
v_call: TRBV30
cdr3_aa: CAWGQGNQPQHF

j_call: TRBJ1-4
v_call: TRBV20-1
cdr3_aa: CVTGQGNEKLFF

j_call: TRBJ1-6
v_call: TRBV5-1
cdr3_aa: CASSLGGQGRSPLHF

j_call: TRBJ2-5
v_call: TRBV20-1
cdr3_aa: CSVVLRETQYF

j_call: TRBJ2-7
v_call: TRBV20-1
cdr3_aa: CSAVQGLNEQYF

j_call: TRBJ2-3
v_call: TRBV5-5
cdr3_aa: CASSGTSPGRSDTQYF

j_call: TRBJ2-3
v_call: TRBV9
cdr3_aa: CASSIQGQTTDTQYF

j_call: TRBJ1-5
v_call: TRBV5-1
cdr3_aa: CASSPGDRSNQPQHF

j_call: TRBJ2-5
v_call: TRBV5-1
cdr3_aa: CASSLVPGLADPQETQYF